This TCR beta chain originates from a study of blood T cells in healthy people across ages (dated by TCRdb to 2014 to 2015). Concerning the study at large: In model experiments, template switching captured roughly one uniquely barcoded TCR beta cDNA molecule for every two T cells. Using deep sequencing normalized with unique cDNA molecular identifiers, the study measured how TCR beta repertoire diversity changes with age. The donors were split into four age groups: young (average approximately 16 years), middle-aged (39), aged (roughly 65) and long-lived (approximately 80). To avoid experimental bias, donors of different ages were randomly spread across the sequencing lanes. Using the same blood draw, the study looked at two additional independent replicas of 1 million unique cDNA reads for two donors, one aged 18 to 30 and the other aged 80 or older.

To prepare the library, 5' RACE was applied. Sequenced using an Illumina HiSeq 2500. A second PCR of about 7 to 12 cycles was run with a J-beta primer mix and a sample-barcoded 5' primer. A unique molecular identifier was introduced onto each TCR beta cDNA molecule by a template-switch 5' adaptor carrying 12 random nucleotides. At least 3 million CDR3-containing paired-end reads were obtained from each sample. First-strand cDNA was synthesized from all RNA with the Mint cDNA synthesis kit, primed by a TRBC-specific oligonucleotide. After uracil-DNA glycosylase treatment, a first 18-cycle PCR used universal primers M1SS and BC2_uni_R on all cDNA. Per the authors' processing: Each sample was normalized by randomly selecting 1 million high-quality reads, each carrying a distinct molecular identifier. Instead of being binned into consensus sequences, reads with shared molecular identifiers were discarded. MiTCR, with a Q25 quality threshold and the strictest error-elimination algorithm, was used for CDR3 identification, clonotype clustering and error correction. Lower-bound total TCR beta diversity was estimated with a nonparametric unseen species model using Euler transformation. The public reads were reprocessed in TCRdb via fastp at Q25 and MiXCR, keeping in-frame beta chains. One record per CDR3 amino acid sequence lists the most common genes and DNA. These V and J calls originate from TCRdb's pipeline instead of the authors' own analysis. This sample is represented by 700,000 to 950,000 distinct CDR3 sequences; approximately 39% of them were singletons. The ten most abundant clones make up roughly 20% of the sample.

Notes on this clonotype: No antigen is known for it. No base qualities exist here, and no much larger clone lies one base off it.

The 39 donors, aged 6 to 90 years, were systemically healthy Caucasian individuals from Russia. Around 10 milliliters of peripheral blood were collected from each donor into EDTA-treated Vacutainer tubes. Ficoll-Paque density-gradient centrifugation was used to isolate PBMCs, with at least 6 million obtained per sample. Total RNA, at least 5 micrograms per sample, was extracted from PBMCs with Trizol reagent. Naive CD45RAhigh/CD27high T cell percentages were measured by flow cytometry on a PBMC aliquot from every donor. Paper-wide results and their limitations: Observed TCR beta diversity correlated strongly with the percentage of naive T cells measured by flow cytometry. Because the CMV infection status of the donors was unknown, age-related changes in expanded clonotypes may potentially have been confounded. Because profiling used bulk unsorted PBMCs, naive and antigen-experienced compartments could not be compared conclusively. Total diversity estimates from one million sequenced T cells were considered lower bounds and underestimates. As age increased, observed TCR beta diversity per million T cells dropped in a roughly linear way, and a significant reduction was already evident by age around 41. Compared with the aged group, the long-lived group had more naive CD4+ T cells, fewer expanded clones and increased TCR diversity, a pattern suggesting age selection.

According to the germline V gene, CDR1 reads MNHEY and CDR2 reads SVGAGI. Relative to germline, V is missing 0 bases and J is missing 3 bases, with 4 bases of the junction outside any gene match. Taken from cysteine to phenylalanine, the CDR3 has 15 residues. The DNA shown is the 45-base CDR3, in frame from base 1. Sequencing was performed on blood. Recombination connected TRBV6-5 to TRBJ2-7, with 8 central nucleotides matching TRBD2. The clonotype was recovered from a woman aged 55-69 years in good health. This receptor carries the CDR3 CASSYSRGGFYEQYF. The DNA is TGTGCCAGCAGTTACTCCCGGGGGGGTTTCTACGAGCAGTACTTC.